The entry that follows covers one T cell receptor (beta chain) sequence. This CDR3 has 16 residues. J lost 5 bases, V lost 0 bases, and 7 bases had no gene match. Germline assignment: CDR1 SGHRS and CDR2 YFSETQ. Time point noted: pretreatment peripheral blood. This entry is derived from a study of PD-L1 blockade in urothelial cancer. On the study more broadly: About 90% of the roughly 30 patients were men whose urothelial cancer was bladder-origin. Anywhere from 0 to 3 prior chemotherapy regimens had been received by patients. The median number of T cells present in blood samples was 141,255.

The table came from immunoSEQ multiplex PCR; TCRdb's copy has only in-frame clones and leaves some out. The sample records about 93,000 clones, 90% being singletons. This TCR was recovered from a man aged 55 to 69 with urothelial cancer. The gene calls are TRBV5-1 and TRBJ2-2, with TRBD1 identical over 7 bases. The sequencing used PBMCs, collected around atezolizumab (anti-PD-L1) treatment. The CDR3 is CASSLGQGYETGELFF. The CDR3 DNA reads as TGCGCCAGCAGCTTGGGACAGGGATACGAAACCGGGGAGCTGTTTTTT.